The 23 T cell receptor beta chains presented below share a single source sample, sequenced in a study of blood T cell repertoires in COVID-19. Repertoires were generated with immunoSEQ multiplex PCR, while TCRdb's copy carries only in-frame clones and drops some. This table has approximately 500,000 clones, roughly 91% appearing once. The sample was peripheral blood. The receptors shown here come from a woman aged 50 to 60 with COVID-19, enrolled during active disease.

On this clone: An end of the junction does not agree with germline; a read error may underlie this. The chain has TRBV19 and TRBJ1-1; TRBD1 aligns across 7 bases. Germline-derived CDR1 and CDR2 are LNHDA and SQIVND (reference sequence). The CDR3 contains 13 residues. The CDR3 sequence: CASFGDATGSALF. For the CDR3, the DNA is TGTGCCAGTTTCGGGGATGCGACAGGGTCTGCTCTCTTT.

CDR3 sequence: CAFERTDEQFF. CDR3 DNA sequence: TGTGCCTTCGAACGGACAGATGAGCAGTTCTTC. This chain links TRBV30 with TRBJ2-1, with a tentative D call TRBD1 (6 bases). This CDR3 contains 11 residues. The V and J ends lost 7 bases and 8 bases respectively, with 12 bases between them. CDR1 is GTSNPN and CDR2 is SVGIG in the germline V gene (reference sequence).

The rearrangement links TRBV5-1 to TRBJ2-5; the match to TRBD2 covers 14 bases. Germline V gene sequence: CDR1 SGHRS, CDR2 YFSETQ. V was pared by 4 bases and J by 3 bases, with 5 bases of the junction left unmatched. This CDR3 comprises 16 residues. CDR3 loop: CASSEPGLAGEETQYF. The DNA for the CDR3 is TGCGCCAGCAGCGAACCGGGACTAGCGGGGGAAGAGACCCAGTACTTC.

The V call is TRBV5-1, the J call TRBJ2-3, with 11 bases identical to TRBD2. The germline CDR1 and CDR2 sequences are SGHRS and YFSETQ. The CDR3 length is 14 residues. V was clipped by 2 bases and J by 5 bases; unmatched bases: 1. Here the CDR3 reads CASSFTSGGDTQYF. In DNA, the CDR3 is TGCGCCAGCAGCTTTACTAGCGGGGGAGATACGCAGTATTTT.

The chain links TRBV6-5 to TRBJ1-5; maybe TRBD1 (6 bases). Germline V gene data show CDR1 as MNHEY and CDR2 as SVGAGI. CDR3 size: 11 residues. V was cut by 7 bases and J by 6 bases, with 7 bases left in between. Written as DNA, the CDR3 is TGTGCCAGCAAAGGGGGTCAGCCCCAGCATTTT. This encodes CASKGGQPQHF.

This clone was seen a single time. The rearrangement uses TRBV12-3 or TRBV12-4 and TRBJ1-1; no clear D. The CDR3 covers 13 residues. V lost 4 bases and J lost 6, with 12 bases in between. The DNA of the CDR3 is TGTGCCAGCAGTTCGAGGGATACTGCTGAAGCTTTCTTT. Residues: CASSSRDTAEAFF.

The rearrangement links TRBV29-1 to TRBJ2-3, with a weak D call TRBD1 (5 bases). The CDR3 covers 13 residues. Germline V gene data show CDR1 as SQVTM and CDR2 as ANQGSEA. V was clipped by 7 bases and J by 5 bases, with 16 bases between them. The CDR3 sequence is CSGTDTSGDTQYF. The CDR3 nucleotides read TGCAGCGGGACGGACACCTCCGGAGATACGCAGTATTTT.

V usage is TRBV7-9 and J usage is TRBJ1-1; tentatively, D is TRBD1 (5 bases). CDR3 length equals 13 residues. Germline CDR1 reads SEHNR; CDR2 reads FQNEAQ (reference sequence). With 5 bases removed from V and 4 bases from J, the gap between germline ends came to 11 bases. The CDR3 DNA reads TGTGCCAGCAGCCTGGGGGGGGTCACTGAAGCTTTCTTT. Translated, it gives CASSLGGVTEAFF.

CDR3 protein: CASSPIDRGRRSNQPQHF. As DNA, the CDR3 is TGTGCCAGCAGTCCCATCGACAGGGGGCGCCGGAGCAATCAGCCCCAGCATTTT. V gene TRBV28 combines with J gene TRBJ1-5; TRBD1 aligns across 10 bases. Germline V gene sequence: CDR1 MDHEN, CDR2 SYDVKM. This CDR3 spans 18 amino acids. Trimming removed 5 bases from V and 1 base from J; junction bases left unmatched: 11.

The chain links TRBV24-1 to TRBJ2-5; 7 nucleotides align to TRBD2. Germline values: CDR1 KGHDR, CDR2 SFDVKD. The CDR3 runs to 14 residues. Trimming cost V 5 bases and J 2 bases; bases outside gene matches: 4. The CDR3, as DNA: TGTGCCACCAGTGCCCCGGGGGGTCAAGAGACCCAGTACTTC. This encodes CATSAPGGQETQYF.

V gene TRBV9 combines with J gene TRBJ2-1, with unresolved D. Germline loops: CDR1 SGDLS, CDR2 YYNGEE. The CDR3 loop spans 10 amino acids. Between the trimmed V and J ends, which lost 3 bases and 15 bases, there was a span of 10 bases. The CDR3 DNA sequence: TGTGCCAGCAGCGCCCCCATCATGTTCTTC. The encoded protein is CASSAPIMFF. The variable domain in full, completed from reference TRBV9 and TRBJ2-1, reads DSGVTQTPKHLITATGQRVTLRCSPRSGDLSVYWYQQSLDQGLQFLIQYYNGEERAKGNILERFSAQQFPDLHSELNLSSLELGDSALYFCASSAPIMFFGPGTRLTVL.

The chain uses TRBV30 and TRBJ2-7, with 12 nucleotides matching TRBD2. CDR3 length equals 14 residues. With 3 bases clipped from V and 4 bases from J, the junction kept 4 bases outside the gene matches. Germline V CDR1 and CDR2: GTSNPN, SVGIG (reference sequence). CDR3 in amino acids: CAWSRLAGEYEQYF. CDR3 bases: TGTGCCTGGAGCCGACTAGCGGGGGAGTACGAGCAGTACTTC.

CDR3 bases: TGTGCCAGCACAACTTGGGGGCCCTCCTACGAGCAGTACTTC. It codes for CASTTWGPSYEQYF. The chain carries TRBV28 and TRBJ2-7, with a weak D call TRBD1 (6 bases). CDR3 length: 14 residues. Trimming stripped 7 bases from V and 0 bases from J, with 13 bases between. Germline CDR1 reads MDHEN; CDR2 reads SYDVKM.

The genes are TRBV9 and TRBJ1-4; 9 positions match TRBD1. CDR1 and CDR2 (germline): SGDLS, YYNGEE. J was trimmed by 1 base and V by 4 bases; bases with no gene match: 5. The CDR3 spans 16 residues. The CDR3 coding sequence is TGTGCCAGCAGCTCCCCGGGACAGGGAACTAATGAAAAACTGTTTTTT. It codes for CASSSPGQGTNEKLFF.

The chain has TRBV6-5 and TRBJ2-7; 7 bases are a match to TRBD1. V was pared by 7 bases and J by 5 bases, with 8 bases of the junction left unmatched. This CDR3 region has 13 residues. Germline values: CDR1 MNHEY, CDR2 SVGAGI. DNA of the CDR3: TGTGCCAGCAATCGTGACAGGGAACACGAGCAGTACTTC. It yields the protein CASNRDREHEQYF.

The V gene is TRBV2, the J gene TRBJ1-1, with D unresolved. The germline V and J ends were trimmed by 5 bases and 1 base, with 11 bases remaining between them. The CDR3 is made up of 14 amino acids. Germline V gene data show CDR1 as SNHLY and CDR2 as FYNNEI. CDR3 nucleotides: TGTGCCAGCAGTATTAACTCCGGGAACACTGAAGCTTTCTTT. Translating it yields CASSINSGNTEAFF.

The chain is built from TRBV5-1 and TRBJ1-2; D is uncertain. From germline, CDR1 is SGHRS and CDR2 YFSETQ. V lost 3 bases and J 4 bases, leaving 16 bases between the germline ends. CDR3 length: 15 amino acids. CDR3 nucleotides: TGCGCCAGCAGCTCAGTTGGGGAGGAGGGCTATGGCTACACCTTC. This translates into CASSSVGEEGYGYTF.

The rearrangement uses TRBV10-3 and TRBJ2-3, with D perhaps TRBD1 (6 bases). CDR1 is ENHRY, CDR2 SYGVKD, per germline. V dropped 2 bases and J dropped 3 bases, with 12 bases sitting between them. The CDR3 spans 15 residues. CDR3: CAISEDTTGTDTQYF. Written as DNA, the CDR3 is TGTGCCATCAGTGAGGATACTACAGGGACAGATACGCAGTATTTT.

In this sample, this clone turned up once. CDR3 protein: CASTPRAGYEQYF. CDR3 nucleotide sequence: TGTGCCAGCACCCCCAGGGCCGGTTACGAGCAGTACTTC. The rearrangement joins TRBV6-5 to TRBJ2-7; D possibly corresponds to TRBD1 (5 bases). Germline CDR1 MNHEY, CDR2 SVGAGI. V was clipped by 7 bases and J by 4 bases, with 14 bases between them. The length of the CDR3 is 13 residues.

The rearrangement joins TRBV2 to TRBJ2-1; TRBD2 matches at 7 bases. The trim removed 3 bases at V and 8 bases at J, leaving 10 bases unmatched. Germline CDR1 reads SNHLY; CDR2 reads FYNNEI. This CDR3 contains 15 residues. CDR3 region: CASSDALASVDEQFF. CDR3 in DNA: TGTGCCAGCAGTGATGCACTAGCGTCTGTGGATGAGCAGTTCTTC.

CDR3 DNA: TGTGCCAGCAGGGGGACAGGGCTTGGCTACACCTTC. Translating it yields CASRGTGLGYTF. This chain joins TRBV28 and TRBJ1-2; 9 nucleotides agree with TRBD1. The CDR3 covers 12 residues. Per the germline V gene, CDR1 is MDHEN and CDR2 is SYDVKM. The ends lost 6 bases at V and 7 bases at J; junction bases unmatched: 3.

This clone was detected only a few times. V and J are TRBV5-6 and TRBJ1-2; D unresolved. Trimming stripped 2 bases from V and 1 base from J, with 9 bases between. CDR1 is SGHDT and CDR2 is YYEEEE in the germline V gene. The CDR3 covers 14 residues. CDR3 protein: CASSFRPINYGYTF. The CDR3 DNA reads TGTGCCAGCAGCTTCCGCCCTATTAACTATGGCTACACCTTC.

The J gene is TRBJ2-2, the V gene TRBV5-1, with TRBD2 matching 13 bases. V shed 4 bases, J shed 5 bases, and the junction held 5 bases outside the gene matches. This CDR3 has 16 amino acids. Germline CDR1 SGHRS, CDR2 YFSETQ. The CDR3 loop is CASSARLAGGTGELFF. The CDR3, as DNA: TGCGCCAGCAGCGCCCGACTAGCGGGGGGTACCGGGGAGCTGTTTTTT.